This T cell receptor beta chain appears in the sequencing data of a study of cytomegalovirus exposure and HLA in healthy donors. Across the study: HLA-typed donors were the source of approximately 86 million unique TCRs held in an early data release. General study results and limits: Productive rates of about 90% or about 30% were seen for most TCR beta V segments in an earlier analysis. From TCR beta sequences, most subjects' HLA-A and HLA-B alleles were reportedly predicted accurately.

This clone was seen more than once but under ten times. Its antigen is undetermined. The V end lost 4 bases, the J end lost 6 bases, and 12 bases lay between the germline ends. Germline values: CDR1 SGHVS, CDR2 FNYEAQ. The CDR3 runs to 14 residues. PCR primers comprised 60 Vbeta and 13 Jbeta primers. In the source study's methods: Among the unique TCR beta chains that a later analysis counted, about 81 million in all, 10 million to 13 million were shared. Assay used: immunoSEQ multiplex PCR; TCRdb lists only in-frame clones, some missing. The D gene and trimming were derived from the DNA, and the V and J assignments and clone size from that table. The sample lists a few hundred thousand clones, just over 75% seen once, with 2.5% to 3.5% in the top ten.

The chain recombines TRBV7-6 with TRBJ2-2; the D gene is possibly TRBD1 (6 bases). The specimen sequenced was PBMCs. The sequence came from a woman aged 60-75 years in good health and CMV-seropositive. The CDR3 DNA follows: TGTGCCAGCAGCTCGACAGGACCCCCCGGGGAGCTGTTTTTT. Amino acid sequence: CASSSTGPPGELFF. Together with reference TRBV7-6 and TRBJ2-2, the CDR3 gives the full variable domain: GAGVSQSPRYKVTKRGQDVALRCDPISGHVSLYWYRQALGQGPEFLTYFNYEAQQDKSGLPNDRFSAERPEGSISTLTIQRTEQRDSAMYRCASSSTGPPGELFFGEGSRLTVL.